Sequencing of this T cell receptor (beta chain) was carried out in a study of T cells after yellow fever vaccination. Study conclusions and caveats: Clonotype sharing between CD4 and CD8 compartments was small. Faster peaking, at day 5 versus 15, marked a secondary response that was weaker. At around 95% for CD4 and 88% for CD8, most primary-vaccination clones showed up again after the booster.

Trimming removed 3 bases at V and 9 bases at J, with 18 bases between. Germline V gene data show CDR1 as SEHNR and CDR2 as FQNEAQ (reference sequence). CDR3 length: 15 amino acids. This clonotype was counted a few times. What it binds is unknown. It was through 5'RACE template switching that TCR cDNA was made, with a universal primer site and UMIs added. TCRdb passed the 5' RACE reads through MiXCR, listing each CDR3 protein once. This sample has about 170,000 distinct CDR3 sequences, with around 10% found just once. The material sequenced was CD8+ T cells sorted from PBMCs, taken 15 days after the yellow fever booster vaccination. This chain joins TRBV7-9 and TRBJ2-1, with D possibly TRBD2 on 5 matching bases. The origin of this receptor is a man aged 18 to 35 who received the YFV17D yellow fever vaccine. In DNA, the CDR3 is TGTGCCAGCAGCTTGGGTCTGCTGGCCCGGGGTGAGCAGTTCTTC. Translation gives CASSLGLLARGEQFF.